This TCR beta chain was retrieved from a study of T cells after yellow fever vaccination. Study in general: Some fractions had low cell numbers, and these were prepared with SMART-Seq v4 Ultra Low Input.

Germline CDR1 is SGHTA and CDR2 is FQGNSA. Trimming left V 3 bases short and J 2 bases short, with 15 bases between. The CDR3 consists of 16 residues. A single record per CDR3 protein comes from TCRdb applying MiXCR to the 5' RACE reads. The profile shows 12,000 or so distinct CDR3 sequences, approximately 5% of them singletons. Overall study results and limits: Peak timing came faster in the weaker secondary response, day 5 versus 15.

The sample consisted of PBMCs, either bulk or a sorted T-cell subset (CD4+, CD8+, memory, or dextramer-sorted; not recorded which), taken 45 days after the yellow fever booster vaccination. The chain is built from TRBV7-2 and TRBJ2-3, with unresolved D. The receptor was isolated from a man aged 25-45 years who received the YFV17D yellow fever vaccine. The CDR3 sequence: CASSFRPAKTTDTQYF. The CDR3 bases are TGTGCCAGCAGCTTCCGTCCGGCCAAGACCACAGATACGCAGTATTTT.